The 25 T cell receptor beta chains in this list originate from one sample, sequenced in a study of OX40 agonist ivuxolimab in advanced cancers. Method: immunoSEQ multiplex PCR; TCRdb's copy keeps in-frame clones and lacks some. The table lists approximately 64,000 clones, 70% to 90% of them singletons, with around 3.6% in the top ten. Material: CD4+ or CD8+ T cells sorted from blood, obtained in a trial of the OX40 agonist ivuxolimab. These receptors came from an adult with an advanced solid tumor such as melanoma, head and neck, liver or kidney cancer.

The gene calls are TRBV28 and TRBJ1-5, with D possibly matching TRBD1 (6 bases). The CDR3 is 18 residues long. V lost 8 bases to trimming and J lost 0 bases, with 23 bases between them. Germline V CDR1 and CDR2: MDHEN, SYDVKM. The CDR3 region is CASGQYRDPKASNQPQHF. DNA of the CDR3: TGTGCCAGCGGGCAATACAGGGACCCCAAAGCTAGCAATCAGCCCCAGCATTTT. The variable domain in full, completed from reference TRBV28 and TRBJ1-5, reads DVKVTQSSRYLVKRTGEKVFLECVQDMDHENMFWYRQDPGLGLRLIYFSYDVKMKEKGDIPEGYSVSREKKERFSLILESASTNQTSMYLCASGQYRDPKASNQPQHFGDGTRLSIL.

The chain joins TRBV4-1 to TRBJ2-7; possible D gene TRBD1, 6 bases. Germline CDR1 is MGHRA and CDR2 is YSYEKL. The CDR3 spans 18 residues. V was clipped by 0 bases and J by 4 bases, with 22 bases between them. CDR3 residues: CASSQEAPTGILKYEQYF. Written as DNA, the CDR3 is TGCGCCAGCAGCCAAGAGGCCCCGACAGGCATTTTGAAATACGAGCAGTACTTC.

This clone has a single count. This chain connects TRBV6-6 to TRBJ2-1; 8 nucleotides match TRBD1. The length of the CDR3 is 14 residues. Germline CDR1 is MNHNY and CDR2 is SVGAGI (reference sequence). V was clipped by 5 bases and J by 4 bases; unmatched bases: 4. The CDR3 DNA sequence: TGTGCCAGCAGTAGGGGACAGGCTTACAATGAGCAGTTCTTC. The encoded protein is CASSRGQAYNEQFF.

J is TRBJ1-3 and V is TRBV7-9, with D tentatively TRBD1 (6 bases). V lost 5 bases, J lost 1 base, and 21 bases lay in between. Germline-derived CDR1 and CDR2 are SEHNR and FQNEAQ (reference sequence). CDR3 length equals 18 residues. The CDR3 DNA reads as TGTGCCAGCAGCGTACCCCCGGGACAACTATTATCTGGAAACACCATATATTTT. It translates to CASSVPPGQLLSGNTIYF. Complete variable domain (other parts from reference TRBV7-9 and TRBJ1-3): DTGVSQNPRHKITKRGQNVTFRCDPISEHNRLYWYRQTLGQGPEFLTYFQNEAQLEKSRLLSDRFSAERPKGSFSTLEIQRTEQGDSAMYLCASSVPPGQLLSGNTIYFGEGSWLTVV.

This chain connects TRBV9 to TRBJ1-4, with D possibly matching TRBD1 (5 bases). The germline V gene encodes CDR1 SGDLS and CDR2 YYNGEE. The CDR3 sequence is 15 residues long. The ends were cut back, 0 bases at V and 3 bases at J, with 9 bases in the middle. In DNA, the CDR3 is TGTGCCAGCAGCGTAGGAATGGGGCCTAATGAAAAACTGTTTTTT. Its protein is CASSVGMGPNEKLFF.

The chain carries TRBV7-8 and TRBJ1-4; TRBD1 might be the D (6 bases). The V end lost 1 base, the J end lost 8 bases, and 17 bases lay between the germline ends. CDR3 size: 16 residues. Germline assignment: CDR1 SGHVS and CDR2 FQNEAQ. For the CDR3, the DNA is TGTGCCAGCAGCTTAGGCTGGAGGGACAATTTGGAAAAACTGTTTTTT. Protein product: CASSLGWRDNLEKLFF.

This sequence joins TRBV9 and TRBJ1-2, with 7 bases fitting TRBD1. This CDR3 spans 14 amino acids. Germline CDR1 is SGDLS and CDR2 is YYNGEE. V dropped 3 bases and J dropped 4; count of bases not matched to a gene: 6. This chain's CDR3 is CASSGGGLGYGYTF. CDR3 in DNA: TGTGCCAGCAGCGGAGGGGGCCTGGGCTATGGCTACACCTTC.

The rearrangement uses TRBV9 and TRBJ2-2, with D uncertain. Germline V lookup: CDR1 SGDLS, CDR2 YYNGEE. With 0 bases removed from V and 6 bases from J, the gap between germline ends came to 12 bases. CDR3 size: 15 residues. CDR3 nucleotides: TGTGCCAGCAGCGTAGATGGCGACAATGCCGGGGAGCTGTTTTTT. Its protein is CASSVDGDNAGELFF. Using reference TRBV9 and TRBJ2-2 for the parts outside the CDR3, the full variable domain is DSGVTQTPKHLITATGQRVTLRCSPRSGDLSVYWYQQSLDQGLQFLIQYYNGEERAKGNILERFSAQQFPDLHSELNLSSLELGDSALYFCASSVDGDNAGELFFGEGSRLTVL.

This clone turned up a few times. The CDR3 region is CASSPSRAGDLADTQYF. CDR3 DNA: TGTGCCAGCAGCCCAAGCCGGGCAGGGGACCTGGCAGATACGCAGTATTTT. The chain is built from TRBV5-4 and TRBJ2-3; D perhaps matches TRBD1 (6 bases). With 4 bases removed from V and 4 bases from J, the gap between germline ends came to 22 bases. Per the germline V gene, CDR1 is SGHNT and CDR2 is YYREEE (reference sequence). This CDR3 comprises 17 residues.

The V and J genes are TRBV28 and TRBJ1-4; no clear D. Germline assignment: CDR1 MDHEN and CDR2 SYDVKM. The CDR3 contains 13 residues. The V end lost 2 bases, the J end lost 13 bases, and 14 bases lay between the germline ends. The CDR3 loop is CASSLLGAPGLFF. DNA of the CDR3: TGTGCCAGCAGTTTACTCGGAGCTCCGGGACTGTTTTTT.

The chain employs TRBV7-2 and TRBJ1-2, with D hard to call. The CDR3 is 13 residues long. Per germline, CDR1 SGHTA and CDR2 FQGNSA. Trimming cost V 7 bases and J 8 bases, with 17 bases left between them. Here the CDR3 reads CASTSGPTGGYTF. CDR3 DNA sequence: TGTGCCAGCACCTCCGGGCCCACGGGGGGCTACACCTTC.

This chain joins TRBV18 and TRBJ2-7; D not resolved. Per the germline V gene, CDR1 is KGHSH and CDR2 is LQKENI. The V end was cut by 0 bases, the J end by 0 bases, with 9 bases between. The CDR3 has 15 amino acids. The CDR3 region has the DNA TGTGCCAGCTCACCACCGGGCTTCAGCTCCTACGAGCAGTACTTC. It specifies CASSPPGFSSYEQYF.

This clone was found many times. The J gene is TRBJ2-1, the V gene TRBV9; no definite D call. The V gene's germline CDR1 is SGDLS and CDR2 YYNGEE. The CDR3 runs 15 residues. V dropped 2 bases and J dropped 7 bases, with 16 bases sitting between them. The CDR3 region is CASSVRPESRNEQFF. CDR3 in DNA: TGTGCCAGCAGCGTGAGACCGGAGAGTCGGAATGAGCAGTTCTTC. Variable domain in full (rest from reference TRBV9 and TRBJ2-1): DSGVTQTPKHLITATGQRVTLRCSPRSGDLSVYWYQQSLDQGLQFLIQYYNGEERAKGNILERFSAQQFPDLHSELNLSSLELGDSALYFCASSVRPESRNEQFFGPGTRLTVL.

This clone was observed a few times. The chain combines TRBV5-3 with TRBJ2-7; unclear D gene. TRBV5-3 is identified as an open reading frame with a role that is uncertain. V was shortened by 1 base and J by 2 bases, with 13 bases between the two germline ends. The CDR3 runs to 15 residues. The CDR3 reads CARSLSRARTYEQYF. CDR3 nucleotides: TGTGCCAGAAGCTTGTCCCGCGCGCGGACCTACGAGCAGTACTTC.

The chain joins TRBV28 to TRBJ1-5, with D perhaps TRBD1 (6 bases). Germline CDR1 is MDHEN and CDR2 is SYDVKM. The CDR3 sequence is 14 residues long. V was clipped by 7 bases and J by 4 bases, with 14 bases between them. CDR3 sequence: CASTEDSVNQPQHF. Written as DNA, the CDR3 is TGTGCCAGCACTGAGGACAGCGTAAATCAGCCCCAGCATTTT.

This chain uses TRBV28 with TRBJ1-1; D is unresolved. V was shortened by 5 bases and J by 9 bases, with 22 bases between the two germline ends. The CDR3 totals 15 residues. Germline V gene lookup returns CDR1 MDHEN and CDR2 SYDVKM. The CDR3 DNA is TGTGCCAGCAGTCCCCTCTTTGAAAGGGAGGAGAAAGCTTTCTTT. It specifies CASSPLFEREEKAFF.

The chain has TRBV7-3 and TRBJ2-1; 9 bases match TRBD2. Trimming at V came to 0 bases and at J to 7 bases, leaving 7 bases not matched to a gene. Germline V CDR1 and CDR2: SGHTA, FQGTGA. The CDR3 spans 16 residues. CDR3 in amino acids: CASSLTLAGLTNEQFF. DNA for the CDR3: TGTGCCAGCAGCTTAACGCTAGCGGGGCTAACTAATGAGCAGTTCTTC.

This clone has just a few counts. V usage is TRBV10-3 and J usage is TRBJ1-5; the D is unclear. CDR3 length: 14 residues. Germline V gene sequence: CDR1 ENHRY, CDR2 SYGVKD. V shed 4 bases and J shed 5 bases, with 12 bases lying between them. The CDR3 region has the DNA TGTGCCATCAGTGGCGACGGCCGGTATCAGCCCCAGCATTTT. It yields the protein CAISGDGRYQPQHF.

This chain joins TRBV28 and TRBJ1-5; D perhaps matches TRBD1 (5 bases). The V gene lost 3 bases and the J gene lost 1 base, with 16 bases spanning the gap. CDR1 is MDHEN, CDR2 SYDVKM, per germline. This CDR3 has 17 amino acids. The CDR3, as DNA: TGTGCCAGCAGTTTCATCAGGGTATCGGTAAGCAATCAGCCCCAGCATTTT. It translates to CASSFIRVSVSNQPQHF.

The CDR3 region has the DNA TGTGCCAGCAGCTTCGGGTACAATGAGCAGTTCTTC. It codes for CASSFGYNEQFF. This chain connects TRBV5-6 to TRBJ2-1; D is unclear. The CDR3 sequence is 12 residues long. Germline V gene lookup returns CDR1 SGHDT and CDR2 YYEEEE. Trimming pared 2 bases from V and 4 bases from J, leaving 4 bases between.

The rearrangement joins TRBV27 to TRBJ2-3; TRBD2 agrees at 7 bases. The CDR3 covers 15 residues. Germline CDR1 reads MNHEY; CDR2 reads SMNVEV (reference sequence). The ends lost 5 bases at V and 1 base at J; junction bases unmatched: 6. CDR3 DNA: TGTGCCAGCAGTCTCGCAGCGGGACGCACAGATACGCAGTATTTT. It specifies CASSLAAGRTDTQYF.

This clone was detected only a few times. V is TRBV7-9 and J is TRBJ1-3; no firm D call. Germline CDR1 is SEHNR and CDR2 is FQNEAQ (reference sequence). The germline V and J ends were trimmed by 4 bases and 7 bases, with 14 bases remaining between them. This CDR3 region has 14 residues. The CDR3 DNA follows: TGTGCCAGCAGCTCATTCTATCTTGGGAACACCATATATTTT. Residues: CASSSFYLGNTIYF.

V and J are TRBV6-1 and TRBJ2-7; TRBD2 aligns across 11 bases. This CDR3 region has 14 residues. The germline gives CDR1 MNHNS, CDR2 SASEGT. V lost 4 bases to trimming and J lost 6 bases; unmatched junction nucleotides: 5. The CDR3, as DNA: TGTGCCAGCAGTGTACTAGCGGGAGACGGCGAGCAGTACTTC. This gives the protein CASSVLAGDGEQYF.

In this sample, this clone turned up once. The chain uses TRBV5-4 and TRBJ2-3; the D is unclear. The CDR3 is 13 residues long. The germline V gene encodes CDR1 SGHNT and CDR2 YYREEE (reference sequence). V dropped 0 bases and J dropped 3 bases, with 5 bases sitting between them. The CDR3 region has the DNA TGTGCCAGCAGCTTGGCGGCAACAGATACGCAGTATTTT. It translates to CASSLAATDTQYF.

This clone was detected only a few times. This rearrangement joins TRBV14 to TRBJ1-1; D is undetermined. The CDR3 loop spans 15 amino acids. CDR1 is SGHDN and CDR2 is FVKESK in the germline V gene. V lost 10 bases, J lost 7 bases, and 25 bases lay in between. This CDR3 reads CATRRTDLGFGEAFF. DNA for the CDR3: TGTGCCACCAGAAGGACCGATTTGGGATTCGGTGAAGCTTTCTTT.